This passage covers 12 T cell receptor beta chains from one sample sequenced in a study of shared clonotypes between healthy human individuals. Profiling relied on immunoSEQ multiplex PCR, and the TCRdb table lists in-frame clones only, not all of them. The data contain fewer than 2.5 million clones, over 85% of them singletons. The sample consisted of naive CD4+ T cells from PBMCs. The subset here: CD45RA+ positively selected. Receptors were obtained from a man in his late teens or twenties in good health. Some clones in this sample may be carry-over from other donors' samples.

The J gene is TRBJ2-3, the V gene TRBV7-2; D not resolved. Trimming pared 0 bases from V and 2 bases from J, leaving 6 bases between. CDR1 is SGHTA and CDR2 is FQGNSA in the germline V gene. This CDR3 is 14 amino acids long. The CDR3 loop is CASSLAQNTDTQYF. As DNA, the CDR3 is TGTGCCAGCAGCTTAGCCCAGAACACAGATACGCAGTATTTT.

V usage is TRBV28 and J usage is TRBJ2-2; 7 bases map to TRBD1. The J segment lost 1 base and the V segment lost 7 bases, leaving 27 bases of the junction unmatched. Germline loops: CDR1 MDHEN, CDR2 SYDVKM. CDR3 size: 22 residues. The CDR3 region has the DNA TGTGCCAGCACCTGGGCCTGGAAAAGGGGGCGTTCGGTAGTTGGGAACACCGGGGAGCTGTTTTTT. It encodes CASTWAWKRGRSVVGNTGELFF.

The CDR3 protein is CASSLGFRGQKETQYF. The CDR3 DNA is TGTGCCAGCAGCTTGGGGTTCAGGGGGCAAAAAGAGACCCAGTACTTC. J is TRBJ2-5 and V is TRBV7-9, with TRBD1 matching over 8 bases. The CDR3 is 16 residues long. V lost 3 bases to trimming and J lost 3 bases; unmatched junction nucleotides: 9. Germline V gene sequence: CDR1 SEHNR, CDR2 FQNEAQ (reference sequence).

The CDR3 region has the DNA TGCAGCGCCCATACGGGAAATGAAAAACTGTTTTTT. Encoded protein: CSAHTGNEKLFF. The rearrangement joins TRBV29-1 to TRBJ1-4; no firm D call. Between the trimmed V and J ends, which lost 7 bases and 5 bases, there was a span of 11 bases. The CDR3 covers 12 residues. Germline lookup yields CDR1 SQVTM and CDR2 ANQGSEA.

The gene calls are TRBV5-4 and TRBJ1-4; no definite D call. CDR3 length: 15 residues. In germline, CDR1 is SGHNT, CDR2 YYREEE (reference sequence). Trimming stripped 4 bases from V and 5 bases from J, with 15 bases between. The CDR3 is CASSRREWGNEKLFF. DNA for the CDR3: TGTGCCAGCAGCAGAAGGGAGTGGGGAAATGAAAAACTGTTTTTT.

This clone appeared once. The CDR3 DNA reads as TGTGCCATCAGTGAGATCGGGACACCAACTTCTGGGGCCAACGTCCTGACTTTC. This translates into CAISEIGTPTSGANVLTF. V and J are TRBV10-3 and TRBJ2-6; possible D gene TRBD1, 6 bases. The germline gives CDR1 ENHRY, CDR2 SYGVKD. The length of the CDR3 is 18 residues. The V gene lost 2 bases and the J gene lost 1 base, with 15 bases spanning the gap.

This chain joins TRBV11-2 and TRBJ2-3, with 10 bases aligning to TRBD2. This CDR3 comprises 15 residues. Germline loops: CDR1 SGHAT, CDR2 FQNNGV. V was pared by 5 bases and J by 5 bases, with 7 bases of the junction left unmatched. CDR3 bases: TGTGCCAGCAGCCCGCGACTAGCGGGCGGAGATACGCAGTATTTT. It is translated as CASSPRLAGGDTQYF.

This clone has a single count. V usage is TRBV5-4 and J usage is TRBJ2-5; D is ambiguous. The J call is in doubt because the DNA end fits TRBJ2-7 better. The CDR3 has 13 residues. Germline CDR1 and CDR2: SGHNT and YYREEE (reference sequence). This chain's CDR3 is CASSLSGVSEQYF. CDR3 nucleotides: TGTGCCAGCAGCTTGTCTGGGGTTAGCGAGCAGTACTTC.

The chain links TRBV19 to TRBJ1-2, with D possibly matching TRBD1 (5 bases). Per the germline V gene, CDR1 is LNHDA and CDR2 is SQIVND (reference sequence). This CDR3 has 13 amino acids. Trimming took 3 bases from V and 4 from J, leaving 9 bases between them. The CDR3, as DNA: TGTGCCAGTAGTATCAGGGTATCCTATGGCTACACCTTC. It is translated as CASSIRVSYGYTF.

This chain uses TRBV30 with TRBJ1-2; no clear D gene. The germline V gene encodes CDR1 GTSNPN and CDR2 SVGIG (reference sequence). V lost 3 bases and J 7 bases, leaving 9 bases between the germline ends. The CDR3 has 11 amino acids. For the CDR3, the DNA is TGTGCCTGGAGCACCACCGGTGGCTACACCTTC. This sequence encodes CAWSTTGGYTF.

V and J are TRBV9 and TRBJ2-2, with D possibly being TRBD2 (6 bases). Germline CDR1 SGDLS, CDR2 YYNGEE. The CDR3 covers 14 residues. V lost 0 bases, J lost 6 bases, and 9 bases lay in between. CDR3 nucleotide sequence: TGTGCCAGCAGCGTAGATCTAGCGCCCGGGGAGCTGTTTTTT. The encoded protein is CASSVDLAPGELFF.

This chain uses TRBV11-1 with TRBJ2-1; a weak D match, TRBD1 (5 bases). V gave up 5 bases and J gave up 10 bases, with 12 bases separating them. The CDR3 has 12 amino acids. Germline V gene data show CDR1 as SGHAT and CDR2 as FQDESV (reference sequence). Here the CDR3 reads CASSTDSDEQFF. As DNA, the CDR3 is TGTGCCAGCAGCACAGACAGTGACGAGCAGTTCTTC.